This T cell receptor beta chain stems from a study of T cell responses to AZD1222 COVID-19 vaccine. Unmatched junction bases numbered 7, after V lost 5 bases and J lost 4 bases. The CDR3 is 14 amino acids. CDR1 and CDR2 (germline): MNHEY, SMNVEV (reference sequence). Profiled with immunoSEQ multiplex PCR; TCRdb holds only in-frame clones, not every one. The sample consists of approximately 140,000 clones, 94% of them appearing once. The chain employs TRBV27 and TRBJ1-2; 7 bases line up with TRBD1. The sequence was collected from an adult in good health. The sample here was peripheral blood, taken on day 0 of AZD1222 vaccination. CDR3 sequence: CASSMTGYGYGYTF. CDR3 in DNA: TGTGCCAGCAGTATGACAGGGTATGGCTATGGCTACACCTTC.